A single sample gave rise to the 15 T cell receptor beta chains below, sequenced in a study of spatial heterogeneity in lung cancer. TCRdb ran MiXCR on the 5' RACE reads and lists one entry per CDR3 protein. The data show about 8,600 distinct CDR3 sequences, approximately 5% seen once. Specified time point: sample taken at primary tumor resection. Without sorting, whole RNA was sequenced from tumor, nontumor lung or frozen PBMC. The sample consisted of PBMCs, taken at surgery. The receptors derive from a male donor with early-stage non-small cell lung cancer.

This clonotype is labeled as medium-sized (0.01 to 0.1%). Found in a library prepared for alpha chains, this beta chain is an off-target read, and its abundance has little meaning. The chain has TRBV25-1 and TRBJ1-6; D gene ambiguous. V was cut by 5 bases and J by 10 bases, with 12 bases left in between. CDR3 length equals 13 residues. From germline, CDR1 is MGHDK and CDR2 SYGVNS. The CDR3 loop is CASSSHMGSPLHF. For the CDR3, the DNA is TGTGCCAGCAGTTCCCACATGGGGTCACCCCTCCACTTT. Combining the CDR3 with reference TRBV25-1 and TRBJ1-6 gives the whole variable domain EADIYQTPRYLVIGTGKKITLECSQTMGHDKMYWYQQDPGMELHLIHYSYGVNSTEKGDLSSESTVSRIRTEHFPLTLESARPSHTSQYLCASSSHMGSPLHFGNGTRLTVT.

This clonotype counts as medium-sized. This beta chain slipped into a library made for alpha chains as a stray read, so its size is not meaningful. This chain connects TRBV5-1 to TRBJ2-5; no reliable D call. CDR1 SGHRS and CDR2 YFSETQ come from the germline V gene. Trimming left V 4 bases short and J 0 bases short, with 4 bases between. The CDR3 is made up of 12 amino acids. This chain's CDR3 is CASSQDQETQYF. As DNA, the CDR3 is TGCGCCAGCAGCCAGGACCAAGAGACCCAGTACTTC.

This clonotype was detected ten times or more. With the library built for alpha chains, this beta chain is off target and its frequency is not meaningful. The genes are TRBV7-2 and TRBJ1-5; D remains unclear. CDR3 size: 14 residues. V shed 1 base and J shed 0 bases, with 4 bases lying between them. The V gene's germline CDR1 is SGHTA and CDR2 FQGNSA. The CDR3 coding sequence is TGTGCCAGCAGCTTAGACAGTAGCAATCAGCCCCAGCATTTT. This encodes CASSLDSSNQPQHF.

The table lists this clonotype with many counts. One end of the junction fails to match germline, which may point to a read error. The library was designed around alpha chains, so this beta chain is a stray read whose abundance carries little weight. This chain uses TRBV20-1 with TRBJ2-7, with D possibly TRBD1 on 5 matching bases. Germline CDR1 and CDR2: DFQATT and SNEGSKA (reference sequence). CDR3 length: 15 residues. The CDR3 nucleotides are TGCAGTGCTGGAGAGCACACAGGCGTCTCCTACGAGCAGTACTTC. Translating gives CSAGEHTGVSYEQYF.

There are many counts of this clonotype. This beta chain turned up in a library designed for alpha chains; as an off-target read, its abundance says little. This chain connects TRBV7-6 to TRBJ1-2; a possible D gene is TRBD1 (6 bases). Deletions cut 2 bases from V and 7 bases from J, with 11 bases between. This CDR3 has 13 residues. Germline CDR1 and CDR2: SGHVS and FNYEAQ. The CDR3 DNA reads as TGTGCCAGCAGCTTATTAGGGGGAGGTGGCTACACCTTC. This gives the protein CASSLLGGGGYTF.

This clonotype occurred many times. A library made for alpha chains picked up this beta chain off target, so its size means little. The gene calls are TRBV7-2 and TRBJ2-2; D gene uncertain. Trimming left V 2 bases short and J 4 bases short, with 11 bases between. CDR1 and CDR2 from the germline V gene are SGHTA and FQGNSA. CDR3 length: 15 residues. CDR3 bases: TGTGCCAGCAGCTTAACCGTTACCCCCACCGGGGAGCTGTTTTTT. It yields the protein CASSLTVTPTGELFF.

To note about this clonotype: Found in a library prepared for alpha chains, this beta chain is an off-target read, and its abundance has little meaning. The rearrangement uses TRBV5-1 and TRBJ1-3; unclear D gene. V lost 0 bases and J 4 bases, leaving 14 bases between the germline ends. This CDR3 contains 16 residues. Germline values: CDR1 SGHRS, CDR2 YFSETQ. Written as DNA, the CDR3 is TGCGCCAGCAGCTTGGGAGCGTCAGGATCGGGAAACACCATATATTTT. It yields the protein CASSLGASGSGNTIYF.

There are many counts of this clonotype. A library made for alpha chains picked up this beta chain off target, so its size means little. Here the CDR3 reads CASKRDAAREKLFF. The DNA of the CDR3 is TGTGCCAGCAAAAGGGACGCAGCACGGGAAAAACTGTTTTTT. The rearrangement uses TRBV6-5 and TRBJ1-4; TRBD1 is a possible D gene (5 bases). From germline, CDR1 is MNHEY and CDR2 SVGAGI. The CDR3 totals 14 residues. V lost 7 bases and J 8 bases, leaving 17 bases between the germline ends.

The sample holds many counts of this clonotype. As an off-target read in a library built for alpha chains, this beta chain has a frequency of little significance. V is TRBV20-1 and J is TRBJ2-1; D is unresolved. The CDR3 spans 14 residues. V lost 1 base to trimming and J lost 5 bases, with 12 bases between them. The germline gives CDR1 DFQATT, CDR2 SNEGSKA (reference sequence). CDR3 sequence: CSARVGSEHNEQFF. The CDR3 DNA follows: TGCAGTGCTAGAGTCGGTTCGGAGCACAATGAGCAGTTCTTC.

This clonotype was seen many times. This beta chain came through as a stray read in a library set up for alpha chains, and its size says little. V is TRBV6-5 and J is TRBJ1-1; D perhaps matches TRBD1 (6 bases). V lost 4 bases to trimming and J lost 5 bases, with 20 bases between them. The germline CDR1 and CDR2 sequences are MNHEY and SVGAGI. CDR3 length: 16 residues. The CDR3 reads CASSSFPGGARTEAFF. The CDR3 bases are TGTGCCAGCAGTTCATTCCCGGGGGGGGCGAGGACTGAAGCTTTCTTT.

Ten or more counts support this clonotype. This beta chain represents an off-target read in a library built for alpha chains; its size is of limited meaning. The chain employs TRBV5-5 and TRBJ2-5, with 7 bases fitting TRBD1. Trimming cost V 7 bases and J 4 bases; bases outside gene matches: 7. The germline V gene encodes CDR1 SGHKS and CDR2 YYEKEE (reference sequence). This CDR3 region has 13 residues. The CDR3, as DNA: TGTGCCAGCGGGGAACAGGGGAGAGAGACCCAGTACTTC. It is translated as CASGEQGRETQYF.

By share, this clonotype ranks as medium-sized (0.01 to 0.1%). The library was designed around alpha chains, so this beta chain is a stray read whose abundance carries little weight. The chain recombines TRBV11-2 with TRBJ2-5, with D possibly being TRBD1 or TRBD2 (5 bases each). Trimming pared 2 bases from V and 5 bases from J, leaving 12 bases between. The CDR3 spans 14 residues. Germline lookup yields CDR1 SGHAT and CDR2 FQNNGV. CDR3 sequence reads: CASSLRRGWETQYF. CDR3 nucleotide sequence: TGTGCCAGCAGCTTAAGACGGGGCTGGGAGACCCAGTACTTC.

Details on this clonotype: A much larger clonotype is one base distant, so this may be a read error. This beta chain is a stray sequence in a library constructed for alpha chains; its clone size is not meaningful. This sequence joins TRBV9 and TRBJ2-2; no clear D. V was shortened by 6 bases and J by 1 base, with 16 bases between the two germline ends. Germline V gives CDR1 SGDLS, CDR2 YYNGEE. The CDR3 contains 16 residues. DNA of the CDR3: TGTGCCAGCAACGTTTCGATCGGGCAGAACACCGGGGAGCTGTTTTTT. It translates to CASNVSIGQNTGELFF.

As for this clonotype: A read error may be the cause here, since a much bigger clone is one base away. Since the library was made to target alpha chains, this beta chain is a stray read and its abundance is not meaningful. The rearrangement uses TRBV3-1 and TRBJ2-7, with TRBD2 matching over 8 bases. V lost 3 bases to trimming and J lost 6 bases; unmatched junction nucleotides: 13. CDR1 is LGHDT, CDR2 YNNKEL, per germline (reference sequence). The CDR3 consists of 16 residues. The CDR3 DNA reads as TGTGCCAGCAGCCAGTTCTCGATAGCGGGGAGCTGCGAGCAGTACTTC. It translates to CASSQFSIAGSCEQYF.

This clonotype was counted ten times or more. The library was designed around alpha chains, so this beta chain is a stray read whose abundance carries little weight. This chain links TRBV27 with TRBJ1-2, with 9 nucleotides matching TRBD1. Germline CDR1 reads MNHEY; CDR2 reads SMNVEV (reference sequence). With V trimmed by 2 bases and J by 5 bases, 6 bases remained unmatched. CDR3 length: 15 residues. CDR3: CASSLRFGQGYGYTF. As DNA, the CDR3 is TGTGCCAGCAGTTTAAGGTTCGGACAGGGGTATGGCTACACCTTC.